This T cell receptor beta chain was recovered during a study of blood T cell repertoires in COVID-19. The wider study: The analysed material was cDNA or gDNA that came from T cells, B-cell-depleted T cells, or PBMCs.

This table comes from immunoSEQ multiplex PCR, and its TCRdb copy is limited to in-frame clones, with some not included. The table includes roughly 200,000 clones, around 86% detected once. The CDR3 covers 12 residues. Trimming cost V 4 bases and J 2 bases, with 5 bases left between them. Germline values: CDR1 SQVTM, CDR2 ANQGSEA. In the case of this clone: Other DNA sequences of this sample code for an identical CDR3.

The chain links TRBV29-1 to TRBJ2-2, with unresolved D. Sequenced sample: peripheral blood. The TCR originated in a middle-aged man with acute or convalescent COVID-19. The CDR3 loop reads CSVVRNTGELFF. CDR3 DNA: TGCAGCGTTGTCAGAAACACCGGGGAGCTGTTTTTT.